The 28 T cell receptor beta chains listed next were all sequenced from one sample in a study of vaccination and CD4 T cells after COVID-19. These receptors' targets are unknown. Treatment noted: roughly 10-day PBMC culture with coronavirus spike peptide pools or control peptides (ViraFEST assay). The Oncomine TCR Beta short-read assay was applied to DNA of cultured CD4+ T cells. TCRdb redid the calling of the PCR reads with MiXCR, one entry per CDR3 protein. The table includes thousands of distinct CDR3 sequences, approximately 60% detected once. The sequencing input was CD4+ T cells from blood, cultured in vitro. These receptors came from a human donor who had recovered from COVID-19.

This sequence joins TRBV7-2 and TRBJ2-6, with D unclear. In germline, CDR1 is SGHTA, CDR2 FQGNSA. The CDR3 contains 14 residues. Between the trimmed V and J ends, which lost 1 base and 1 base, there was a span of 2 bases. CDR3 amino acids: CASSLGSGANVLTF. The CDR3 DNA follows: TGTGCCAGCAGCTTAGGGTCTGGGGCCAACGTCCTGACTTTC.

The chain has TRBV6-4 and TRBJ1-1; a weak D match, TRBD1 (6 bases). Deletions cut 3 bases from V and 2 bases from J, with 13 bases between. The CDR3 consists of 15 residues. Germline values: CDR1 MRHNA, CDR2 SNTAGT. The CDR3 spells CASSERQAPNTEAFF. CDR3 nucleotides: TGTGCCAGCAGTGAACGACAGGCCCCTAACACTGAAGCTTTCTTT.

This clonotype qualifies as large. CDR3: CASAGGVTEAFF. The CDR3 coding sequence is TGTGCCAGTGCAGGGGGGGTCACTGAAGCTTTCTTT. The rearrangement links TRBV10-3 to TRBJ1-1; 7 positions match TRBD1. Germline V gene lookup returns CDR1 ENHRY and CDR2 SYGVKD. The CDR3 loop spans 12 amino acids. The V and J ends lost 10 bases and 4 bases, in that order; junction bases with no gene match: 6.

This clonotype came up a few times. The chain carries TRBV6-5 and TRBJ1-2; TRBD1 matches 8 bases. Looked up from germline, CDR1 is MNHEY and CDR2 is SVGAGI. Germline trimming cut 2 bases from V and 5 bases from J; bases unmatched to any gene: 10. The length of the CDR3 is 16 residues. CDR3: CASSYTLDRARYGYTF. CDR3 bases: TGTGCCAGCAGTTACACATTGGACAGGGCCCGGTATGGCTACACCTTC.

V gene TRBV20-1 combines with J gene TRBJ2-3; D not certain. Germline CDR1 is DFQATT and CDR2 is SNEGSKA (reference sequence). This CDR3 is built from 11 residues. CDR3 sequence: CTLHVGDTQYF. CDR3 DNA: TGCACCCTGCACGTCGGTGATACGCAGTATTTT.

The chain joins TRBV10-3 to TRBJ2-7; the match to TRBD2 covers 8 bases. Germline V gene sequence: CDR1 ENHRY, CDR2 SYGVKD. V gave up 3 bases and J gave up 3 bases; unmatched junction bases: 4. The CDR3 consists of 14 residues. The DNA of the CDR3 is TGTGCCATCAGTGATCAGGGACTAGTCTACGAGCAGTACTTC. It specifies CAISDQGLVYEQYF.

This clonotype came up a few times. The rearrangement links TRBV7-2 to TRBJ2-7, with 9 bases aligning to TRBD1. The germline V gene has CDR1 SGHTA and CDR2 FQGNSA. J was trimmed by 1 base and V by 1 base; bases with no gene match: 5. This CDR3 is built from 16 residues. The CDR3 is CASSLVPGQGSYEQYF. The CDR3 DNA sequence: TGTGCCAGCAGCTTAGTCCCGGGACAGGGATCCTACGAGCAGTACTTC.

This clonotype was recorded a few times. J is TRBJ1-2 and V is TRBV10-3; no definite D call. Germline V gene sequence: CDR1 ENHRY, CDR2 SYGVKD. The CDR3 spans 12 residues. The V end was cut by 8 bases, the J end by 6 bases, with 13 bases between. In DNA, the CDR3 is TGTGCCATCGGTAGGCATGTAGATGGCTACACCTTC. Encoded protein: CAIGRHVDGYTF.

This chain connects TRBV5-8 to TRBJ2-7; D ambiguous. CDR1 and CDR2 from the germline V gene are SGHTS and YDEGEE. This CDR3 region has 13 residues. Deletions cut 0 bases from V and 2 bases from J, with 6 bases between. CDR3 sequence: CASSLAGTYEQYF. CDR3 bases: TGTGCCAGCAGCTTGGCCGGAACCTACGAGCAGTACTTC.

The CDR3 nucleotides are TGTGCCATCAGTGAACGGGGCCAGGACGAGCAGTACTTC. Translating it yields CAISERGQDEQYF. The chain combines TRBV10-3 with TRBJ2-7, with D perhaps being TRBD1 or TRBD2 (5 bases each). Trimming pared 3 bases from V and 5 bases from J, leaving 11 bases between. Germline values: CDR1 ENHRY, CDR2 SYGVKD. CDR3 length: 13 amino acids.

The chain is built from TRBV6-1 and TRBJ2-5, with 9 bases lining up with TRBD2. The V and J ends lost 6 bases and 1 base, in that order; junction bases with no gene match: 6. CDR1 and CDR2 (germline): MNHNS, SASEGT. The CDR3 is made up of 15 amino acids. The CDR3 nucleotides are TGTGCCAGCAGAGGGAGCGGGGGGCTCCAAGAGACCCAGTACTTC. Amino acids: CASRGSGGLQETQYF.

The chain couples TRBV12-3 or TRBV12-4 to TRBJ1-2, with 7 bases identical to TRBD1. V lost 5 bases and J lost 6; bases outside the gene matches: 3. The CDR3 runs to 12 residues. CDR3 sequence (DNA): TGTGCCAGCAGTCGAGACAGGGATGGCTACACCTTC. Protein product: CASSRDRDGYTF.

This chain connects TRBV30 to TRBJ2-1; TRBD1 might be the D (5 bases). V gave up 0 bases and J gave up 7 bases, with 19 bases separating them. Germline CDR1 GTSNPN, CDR2 SVGIG (reference sequence). CDR3 length: 16 residues. CDR3 amino acids: CAWSVIRGRVGNEQFF. The DNA of the CDR3 is TGTGCCTGGAGTGTAATCCGTGGCAGGGTGGGGAATGAGCAGTTCTTC. The variable domain in full, completed from reference TRBV30 and TRBJ2-1, reads SQTIHQWPATLVQPVGSPLSLECTVEGTSNPNLYWYRQAAGRGLQLLFYSVGIGQISSEVPQNLSASRPQDRQFILSSKKLLLSDSGFYLCAWSVIRGRVGNEQFFGPGTRLTVL.

This rearrangement joins TRBV19 to TRBJ2-7, with 10 bases matching TRBD2. J gave up 3 bases and V 3 bases, and 5 bases lay outside the gene matches. CDR3 length equals 15 residues. Germline-derived CDR1 and CDR2 are LNHDA and SQIVND (reference sequence). The CDR3 spells CASSMGLAFGYEQYF. CDR3 in DNA: TGTGCCAGTAGTATGGGACTAGCGTTTGGCTACGAGCAGTACTTC.

The chain recombines TRBV7-3 with TRBJ2-1; D is possibly TRBD1 (5 bases). Germline V gene sequence: CDR1 SGHTA, CDR2 FQGTGA. CDR3 length equals 14 residues. Trimming cost V 2 bases and J 7 bases, with 12 bases left between them. CDR3 nucleotide sequence: TGTGCCAGCAGCTTACAAGGGGCGCGGAATGAGCAGTTCTTC. Translating gives CASSLQGARNEQFF. The whole variable domain, filled in from reference TRBV7-3 and TRBJ2-1, reads GAGVSQTPSNKVTEKGKYVELRCDPISGHTALYWYRQSLGQGPEFLIYFQGTGAADDSGLPNDRFFAVRPEGSVSTLKIQRTERGDSAVYLCASSLQGARNEQFFGPGTRLTVL.

The table lists this clonotype with a few counts. J is TRBJ1-5 and V is TRBV6-1, with D perhaps matching TRBD1 (5 bases). The CDR3 extends over 15 amino acids. V was trimmed by 5 bases and J by 3 bases, leaving 14 bases between them. CDR1 is MNHNS and CDR2 is SASEGT in the germline V gene. For the CDR3, the DNA is TGTGCCAGCAGTATATCAGGGAGTAACAATCAGCCCCAGCATTTT. Translation gives CASSISGSNNQPQHF.

This clonotype was observed a few times. V usage is TRBV6-2 or TRBV6-3 and J usage is TRBJ1-2; 7 positions match TRBD1. The length of the CDR3 is 13 residues. V lost 6 bases and J lost 4; bases outside the gene matches: 5. CDR1 and CDR2 (germline): MNHEY, SVGEGT. The CDR3 loop reads CASSRSGGYGYTF. For the CDR3, the DNA is TGTGCCAGCAGCCGATCAGGGGGCTATGGCTACACCTTC.

The CDR3 region has the DNA TGCAGTGCTACCGGGACTAGCGGGTTTCGGAACACCGGGGAGCTGTTTTTT. Its protein is CSATGTSGFRNTGELFF. The rearrangement uses TRBV20-1 and TRBJ2-2; 12 positions agree with TRBD2. CDR3 length: 17 residues. The germline V gene has CDR1 DFQATT and CDR2 SNEGSKA (reference sequence). Unmatched junction bases numbered 7, after V lost 4 bases and J lost 1 base.

The rearrangement links TRBV24-1 to TRBJ2-3; D tentatively fits TRBD1 or TRBD2 (5 bases each). The CDR3 sequence is 14 residues long. Trimming stripped 7 bases from V and 3 bases from J, with 13 bases between. The germline gives CDR1 KGHDR, CDR2 SFDVKD. The CDR3 reads CATSRDPRTDTQYF. The CDR3 coding sequence is TGTGCCACCAGCCGGGACCCCCGGACAGATACGCAGTATTTT.

This clonotype was recorded a few times. This rearrangement joins TRBV7-8 to TRBJ1-5; D not certain. This CDR3 spans 18 amino acids. V was pared by 1 base and J by 0 bases, with 16 bases between. Germline V gene lookup returns CDR1 SGHVS and CDR2 FQNEAQ. This CDR3 is CASSLGAGQRYSNQPQHF. Here the CDR3 DNA reads TGTGCCAGCAGCTTAGGGGCAGGCCAACGTTATAGCAATCAGCCCCAGCATTTT.

This clonotype was counted a few times. The V and J genes are TRBV7-2 and TRBJ2-2, with D possibly being TRBD1 or TRBD2 (6 bases each). V dropped 4 bases and J dropped 4 bases, with 13 bases sitting between them. The CDR3 sequence is 15 residues long. Germline CDR1 is SGHTA and CDR2 is FQGNSA. The DNA for the CDR3 is TGTGCCAGCAGCTCGTACCGGGGGCGCACCGGGGAGCTGTTTTTT. Protein sequence: CASSSYRGRTGELFF.

The V gene is TRBV6-1, the J gene TRBJ1-1, with D uncertain. Germline-derived CDR1 and CDR2 are MNHNS and SASEGT. Trimming removed 2 bases from V and 4 bases from J, with 14 bases in between. The CDR3 runs to 15 residues. The CDR3 loop reads CASSELFLPSTEAFF. The DNA for the CDR3 is TGTGCCAGCAGTGAACTTTTCCTGCCGTCCACTGAAGCTTTCTTT.

This clonotype is a singleton in its sample. V and J are TRBV10-2 and TRBJ2-7; 10 nucleotides line up with TRBD2. The CDR3 runs 16 residues. Germline CDR1 reads WSHSY; CDR2 reads SAAADI. J gave up 3 bases and V 3 bases, and 8 bases lay outside the gene matches. The CDR3 here is CASSDIRTSGLYEQYF. For the CDR3, the DNA is TGCGCCAGCAGTGACATCCGGACTAGCGGACTCTACGAGCAGTACTTC.

V usage is TRBV5-1 and J usage is TRBJ1-1; D unresolved. Trimming removed 0 bases from V and 0 bases from J, with 9 bases in between. CDR1 is SGHRS, CDR2 YFSETQ, per germline. The CDR3 consists of 15 residues. The CDR3 protein is CASSLGAAMNTEAFF. The CDR3 nucleotides are TGCGCCAGCAGCTTGGGGGCAGCCATGAACACTGAAGCTTTCTTT.

The chain links TRBV29-1 to TRBJ1-2; 9 bases are a match to TRBD1. V shed 5 bases, J shed 4 bases, and the junction held 5 bases outside the gene matches. The CDR3 is 13 residues long. CDR1 is SQVTM and CDR2 is ANQGSEA in the germline V gene. CDR3 coding DNA: TGCAGCGTTACGTCGGGACAGGGCTATGGCTACACCTTC. Protein: CSVTSGQGYGYTF. The full variable domain, with the rest looked up from reference TRBV29-1 and TRBJ1-2, is SAVISQKPSRDICQRGTSLTIQCQVDSQVTMMFWYRQQPGQSLTLIATANQGSEATYESGFVIDKFPISRPNLTFSTLTVSNMSPEDSSIYLCSVTSGQGYGYTFGSGTRLTVV.

This clonotype was found a few times. The chain combines TRBV7-2 with TRBJ2-7, with 7 bases fitting TRBD1. From germline, CDR1 is SGHTA and CDR2 FQGNSA. The CDR3 is made up of 15 amino acids. V dropped 5 bases and J dropped 3; count of bases not matched to a gene: 10. This CDR3 is CASSRSRDSVYEQYF. CDR3 DNA sequence: TGTGCCAGCAGCCGTTCCAGGGACAGTGTCTACGAGCAGTACTTC.

The count of this clonotype is one. The chain links TRBV7-3 to TRBJ2-3, with 9 nucleotides matching TRBD2. The CDR3 is 16 residues long. The germline gives CDR1 SGHTA, CDR2 FQGTGA. Trimming took 1 base from V and 6 from J; bases not matched to a gene: 8. CDR3 residues: CASSLRVSGRSDTQYF. The CDR3 DNA sequence: TGTGCCAGCAGCTTAAGGGTTAGCGGGAGAAGTGATACGCAGTATTTT.

V is TRBV5-1 and J is TRBJ2-1; D is unresolved. The V and J ends lost 1 base and 7 bases respectively, with 6 bases between them. Germline V gene sequence: CDR1 SGHRS, CDR2 YFSETQ. This CDR3 has 12 residues. CDR3 sequence reads: CASSLSGNEQFF. In DNA, the CDR3 is TGCGCCAGCAGCTTGTCGGGTAATGAGCAGTTCTTC.